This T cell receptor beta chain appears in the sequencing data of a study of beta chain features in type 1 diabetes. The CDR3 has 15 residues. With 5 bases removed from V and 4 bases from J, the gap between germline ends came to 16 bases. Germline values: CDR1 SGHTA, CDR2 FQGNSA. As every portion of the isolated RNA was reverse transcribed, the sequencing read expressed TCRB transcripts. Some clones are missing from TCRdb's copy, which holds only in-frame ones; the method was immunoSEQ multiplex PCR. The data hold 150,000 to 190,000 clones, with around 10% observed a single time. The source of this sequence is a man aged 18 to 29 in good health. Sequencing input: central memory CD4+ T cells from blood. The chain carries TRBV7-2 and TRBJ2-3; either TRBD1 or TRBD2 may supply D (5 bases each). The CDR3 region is CASSPFGAAADTQYF. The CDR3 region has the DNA TGTGCCAGCAGCCCCTTTGGGGCAGCGGCAGATACGCAGTATTTT. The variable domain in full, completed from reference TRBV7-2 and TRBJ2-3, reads GAGVSQSPSNKVTEKGKDVELRCDPISGHTALYWYRQSLGQGLEFLIYFQGNSAPDKSGLPSDRFSAERTGGSVSTLTIQRTQQEDSAVYLCASSPFGAAADTQYFGPGTRLTVL.